One TCR beta chain is described in this entry. What it recognizes is unknown. J lost 7 bases, V lost 7 bases, and 17 bases had no gene match. Germline V gene data show CDR1 as SNHLY and CDR2 as FYNNEI. CDR3 size: 16 residues. A second 7 to 11 cycle PCR used barcoded and J-beta primers. TCRdb called the 5' RACE reads again in MiXCR, with one record for every CDR3 protein. The sample has fewer than 1.5 million distinct CDR3 sequences; approximately 42% are singletons. This sample is part of a study of blood T cells in healthy people across ages. Study-level points and caveats: TCR beta diversity per million T cells fell roughly linearly with age.

The TCR was taken from a woman aged 18 to 35 in good health. The sequenced material came from blood. The chain employs TRBV2 and TRBJ1-2; TRBD1 aligns across 8 bases. The CDR3 loop is CASINRGTGAIGGYTF. The DNA of the CDR3 is TGTGCCAGCATTAATCGAGGGACAGGCGCCATTGGTGGCTACACCTTC.